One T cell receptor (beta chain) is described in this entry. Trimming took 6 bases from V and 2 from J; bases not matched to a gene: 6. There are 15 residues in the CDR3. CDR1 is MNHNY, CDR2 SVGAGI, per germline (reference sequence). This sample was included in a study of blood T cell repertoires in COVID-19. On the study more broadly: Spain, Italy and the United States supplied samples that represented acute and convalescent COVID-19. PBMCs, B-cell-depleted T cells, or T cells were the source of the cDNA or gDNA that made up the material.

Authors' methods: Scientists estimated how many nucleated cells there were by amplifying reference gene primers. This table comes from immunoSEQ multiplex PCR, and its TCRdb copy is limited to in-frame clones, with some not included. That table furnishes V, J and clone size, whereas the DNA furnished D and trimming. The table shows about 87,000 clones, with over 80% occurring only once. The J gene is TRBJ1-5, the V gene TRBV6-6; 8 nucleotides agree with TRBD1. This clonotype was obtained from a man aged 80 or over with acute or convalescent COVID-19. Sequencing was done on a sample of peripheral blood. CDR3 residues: CASRPTGDGNQPQHF. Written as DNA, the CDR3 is TGTGCCAGCAGACCGACAGGGGACGGCAATCAGCCCCAGCATTTT.